The clone carrying this TCR beta chain was counted a few times. Just one base apart from a much larger clone, this may be a read error. The sample is drawn from a study of human T cells and chemical hapten exposure. Study information: Across the whole study, which lasted roughly 24 weeks, patients were given diphenylcyclopropenone on the scalp once a week.

The time point here: patch test 1, 2 weeks after DPC sensitization. Stated treatment: therapeutic diphenylcyclopropenone sensitization with weekly scalp DPC. TCRdb re-called the RACE reads with MiXCR, one entry per CDR3 protein. The data hold about 81,000 distinct CDR3 sequences, with 7.5% to 9% observed a single time. This clonotype was obtained from a woman aged 30 to 39 with alopecia areata. Some clones in this sample may be carry-over from other donors' samples. Sequenced here: whole blood, sampled in connection with sensitization to the hapten diphenylcyclopropenone (DPC).

CDR3 sequence (DNA): TGTGCCAGCAGGGGGAACGGCGACGAGCAGTACTTC. Protein sequence: CASRGNGDEQYF. This chain connects TRBV6-1 to TRBJ2-7; D uncertain. Trimming pared 6 bases from V and 5 bases from J, leaving 11 bases between. CDR3 size: 12 residues. From germline, CDR1 is MNHNS and CDR2 SASEGT.